The next 32 T cell receptor beta chains were all read from a single sample in a study of blood T cell repertoires in COVID-19. Sequencing was performed with immunoSEQ multiplex PCR; in TCRdb, only in-frame clones are kept and a portion is missing. The sample lists 110,000 or so clones; around 83% were seen once. Input material: peripheral blood. These receptors originate from a man aged 40-49 years with acute or convalescent COVID-19.

The chain joins TRBV15 to TRBJ2-1; 9 bases map to TRBD2. Germline V gives CDR1 LNHNV, CDR2 YYDKDF (reference sequence). The CDR3 is 18 residues long. Unmatched junction bases numbered 17, after V lost 3 bases and J lost 8 bases. CDR3 protein: CATSRDRFSGGRLHEQFF. The DNA for the CDR3 is TGTGCCACCAGCAGGGACAGATTTAGCGGGGGCCGGTTGCATGAGCAGTTCTTC.

V usage is TRBV29-1 and J usage is TRBJ2-1, with 11 bases fitting TRBD2. The V gene's germline CDR1 is SQVTM and CDR2 ANQGSEA. The V gene end was trimmed by 3 bases and the J gene end by 1 base; junction bases not matched to a gene: 5. The CDR3 spans 16 residues. The CDR3 sequence: CSVESLAGGSYNEQFF. In nucleotides, the CDR3 is TGCAGCGTTGAGTCCCTAGCGGGGGGATCCTACAATGAGCAGTTCTTC.

The chain recombines TRBV5-1 with TRBJ2-3; TRBD1 agrees at 9 bases. The germline gives CDR1 SGHRS, CDR2 YFSETQ. V lost 4 bases, J lost 2 bases, and 8 bases stayed unmatched. The CDR3 extends over 16 amino acids. The CDR3 DNA sequence: TGCGCCAGCAGCCAACAGGGGGCGTCGTTCACAGATACGCAGTATTTT. Its protein product is CASSQQGASFTDTQYF. The full variable domain, rest sourced from reference TRBV5-1 and TRBJ2-3, is KAGVTQTPRYLIKTRGQQVTLSCSPISGHRSVSWYQQTPGQGLQFLFEYFSETQRNKGNFPGRFSGRQFSNSRSEMNVSTLELGDSALYLCASSQQGASFTDTQYFGPGTRLTVL.

V is TRBV18 and J is TRBJ1-1; 7 bases align to TRBD1. This CDR3 is 14 amino acids long. Germline CDR1 is KGHSH and CDR2 is LQKENI. V shed 3 bases, J shed 6 bases, and the junction held 7 bases outside the gene matches. The CDR3 sequence: CASSPETGKSEAFF. CDR3 DNA sequence: TGTGCCAGCTCACCCGAGACAGGGAAATCTGAAGCTTTCTTT.

This sequence joins TRBV14 and TRBJ2-2; D gene unclear. The CDR3 totals 13 residues. Trimming shortened V by 6 bases and J by 2 bases, and 7 bases separated the two germline ends. Looked up from germline, CDR1 is SGHDN and CDR2 is FVKESK. The CDR3 nucleotides read TGTGCCAGCAGTATTGTCAACACCGGGGAGCTGTTTTTT. Its protein is CASSIVNTGELFF.

This chain connects TRBV2 to TRBJ1-5; tentative D call: TRBD1 (5 bases). The CDR3 runs to 13 residues. V dropped 6 bases and J dropped 3 bases, with 9 bases sitting between them. Per the germline V gene, CDR1 is SNHLY and CDR2 is FYNNEI. The CDR3 protein is CASRDSFNQPQHF. CDR3 DNA: TGTGCCAGCAGAGACAGCTTCAATCAGCCCCAGCATTTT. The variable domain in full, with the rest retrieved from reference TRBV2 and TRBJ1-5, is EPEVTQTPSHQVTQMGQEVILRCVPISNHLYFYWYRQILGQKVEFLVSFYNNEISEKSEIFDDQFSVERPDGSNFTLKIRSTKLEDSAMYFCASRDSFNQPQHFGDGTRLSIL.

The rearrangement links TRBV2 to TRBJ1-1; D ambiguous. The germline V gene encodes CDR1 SNHLY and CDR2 FYNNEI. Trimming removed 6 bases from V and 10 bases from J, with 9 bases in between. The length of the CDR3 is 10 residues. DNA for the CDR3: TGTGCCAGCAGCGCACGCGTAGCTTTCTTT. It is translated as CASSARVAFF. Using reference TRBV2 and TRBJ1-1 for the parts outside the CDR3, the full variable domain is EPEVTQTPSHQVTQMGQEVILRCVPISNHLYFYWYRQILGQKVEFLVSFYNNEISEKSEIFDDQFSVERPDGSNFTLKIRSTKLEDSAMYFCASSARVAFFGQGTRLTVV.

J is TRBJ2-7 and V is TRBV2, with D possibly TRBD1 on 5 matching bases. The CDR3 sequence is 15 residues long. Germline CDR1 and CDR2: SNHLY and FYNNEI. V lost 3 bases and J lost 5, with 17 bases in between. The CDR3 loop reads CASSDRTSSIDEQYF. The CDR3 DNA sequence: TGTGCCAGCAGTGACCGGACATCCTCAATCGACGAGCAGTACTTC.

The rearrangement links TRBV24-1 to TRBJ2-5; TRBD2 might be the D (7 bases). Germline CDR1 is KGHDR and CDR2 is SFDVKD. The V gene lost 3 bases and the J gene lost 0 bases, with 13 bases spanning the gap. The CDR3 has 16 amino acids. The CDR3 DNA reads TGTGCCACCAGTGATCTGAGCGGGGACAACCAAGAGACCCAGTACTTC. The encoded protein is CATSDLSGDNQETQYF.

The rearrangement uses TRBV28 and TRBJ2-5, with D maybe TRBD1 (5 bases). Between the trimmed V and J ends, which lost 3 bases and 4 bases, there was a span of 15 bases. Germline V gives CDR1 MDHEN, CDR2 SYDVKM. The CDR3 is 15 residues long. CDR3 in amino acids: CASSFIGVKGETQYF. Written as DNA, the CDR3 is TGTGCCAGCAGTTTTATAGGGGTCAAGGGAGAGACCCAGTACTTC.

The chain recombines TRBV5-6 with TRBJ1-5; D is perhaps TRBD1 (6 bases). The CDR3 length is 15 residues. The germline V gene encodes CDR1 SGHDT and CDR2 YYEEEE. V was shortened by 0 bases and J by 6 bases, with 13 bases between the two germline ends. CDR3 residues: CASSLGQGRAQPQHF. CDR3 coding DNA: TGTGCCAGCAGCTTGGGTCAGGGGAGGGCTCAGCCCCAGCATTTT.

Worth noting for this clone: The germline gene is not matched at one end of the junction; a read error may be the cause. This chain uses TRBV6-2 or TRBV6-3 with TRBJ2-7; D remains ambiguous. CDR1 is MNHEY and CDR2 is SVGEGT in the germline V gene. The CDR3 runs 11 residues. CDR3 in amino acids: CASSHSYEQYF. The CDR3 nucleotides are TGTGCCAGCAGTCACTCCTACGAGCAGTACTTC.

This sequence joins TRBV4-1 and TRBJ1-5, with D possibly TRBD1 on 5 matching bases. CDR3 length: 16 amino acids. V lost 4 bases to trimming and J lost 4 bases, with 17 bases between them. Germline lookup yields CDR1 MGHRA and CDR2 YSYEKL. In DNA, the CDR3 is TGCGCCAGCAGCCTTAGTCGCGACAGCCGAAATCAGCCCCAGCATTTT. Translated: CASSLSRDSRNQPQHF.

The chain joins TRBV19 to TRBJ2-5; D is possibly TRBD1 (6 bases). CDR3 length: 14 residues. Germline V gene sequence: CDR1 LNHDA, CDR2 SQIVND (reference sequence). Trimming removed 4 bases from V and 5 bases from J, with 14 bases in between. The CDR3 DNA reads TGTGCCAGTAGTACTTGGCAGGGGACCGAGACCCAGTACTTC. Amino acid sequence: CASSTWQGTETQYF.

The V gene is TRBV5-1, the J gene TRBJ2-5, with D possibly being TRBD1 (6 bases). This CDR3 comprises 14 residues. Germline CDR1 reads SGHRS; CDR2 reads YFSETQ. Trimming cost V 4 bases and J 2 bases, with 12 bases left between them. DNA for the CDR3: TGCGCCAGCAGCCGGTGGGGGCAGCAAGAGACCCAGTACTTC. This codes for CASSRWGQQETQYF.

J is TRBJ2-5 and V is TRBV5-8; D is unresolved. There are 15 residues in the CDR3. Germline V gene data show CDR1 as SGHTS and CDR2 as YDEGEE. Between the trimmed V and J ends, which lost 1 base and 0 bases, there was a span of 10 bases. CDR3 protein: CASSLYLLYQETQYF. In DNA form, the CDR3 reads TGTGCCAGCAGCTTGTACTTACTGTACCAAGAGACCCAGTACTTC. The whole variable domain, remainder taken from reference TRBV5-8 and TRBJ2-5, is EAGVTQSPTHLIKTRGQQATLRCSPISGHTSVYWYQQALGLGLQFLLWYDEGEERNRGNFPPRFSGRQFPNYSSELNVNALELEDSALYLCASSLYLLYQETQYFGPGTRLLVL.

The CDR3 protein is CASSDLGQGPYEQYF. CDR3 nucleotides: TGTGCCAGCAGTGACCTCGGACAGGGCCCCTACGAGCAGTACTTC. The rearrangement uses TRBV2 and TRBJ2-7; 8 nucleotides match TRBD1. CDR1 and CDR2 (germline): SNHLY, FYNNEI. CDR3 size: 15 residues. After removal of 3 bases from V and 2 bases from J, the junction contained 6 bases not matched to a gene.

The chain combines TRBV29-1 with TRBJ1-2; 9 nucleotides line up with TRBD1. Germline lookup yields CDR1 SQVTM and CDR2 ANQGSEA. This CDR3 comprises 14 residues. Trimming cost V 6 bases and J 5 bases; bases outside gene matches: 10. In nucleotides, the CDR3 is TGCAGCGTCCGGGACAGGGAAAGAGAGTATGGCTACACCTTC. This encodes CSVRDREREYGYTF.

The chain joins TRBV2 to TRBJ1-2; a possible D gene is TRBD1 (5 bases). Between the trimmed V and J ends, which lost 6 bases and 4 bases, there was a span of 9 bases. CDR1 is SNHLY and CDR2 is FYNNEI in the germline V gene. The CDR3 totals 12 residues. The CDR3, as DNA: TGTGCCAGCAGCAGGGCCTCCTATGGCTACACCTTC. Amino acid sequence: CASSRASYGYTF.

The chain couples TRBV11-3 to TRBJ2-1, with 13 positions matching TRBD2. Germline V lookup: CDR1 SGHNT, CDR2 YENEEA. This CDR3 spans 16 amino acids. J gave up 8 bases and V 0 bases, and 4 bases lay outside the gene matches. The CDR3 bases are TGTGCCAGCAGCTTAGAGGGGACTAGCGGGGACGATGAGCAGTTCTTC. Protein sequence: CASSLEGTSGDDEQFF.

The chain employs TRBV3-1 (or the pseudogene TRBV3-2) and TRBJ2-3; possible D gene TRBD1, 5 bases. From germline, CDR1 is LGHDT and CDR2 YNNKEL (reference sequence). Trimming cost V 1 base and J 6 bases, with 11 bases left between them. The CDR3 runs 14 residues. In DNA form, the CDR3 reads TGTGCCAGCAGCCAAGTAGGGGCTCGGGATACGCAGTATTTT. Encoded protein: CASSQVGARDTQYF.

This chain connects TRBV20-1 to TRBJ2-7; D is unclear. CDR1 is DFQATT and CDR2 is SNEGSKA in the germline V gene (reference sequence). The length of the CDR3 is 13 residues. With 3 bases removed from V and 3 bases from J, the gap between germline ends came to 12 bases. The CDR3, as DNA: TGCAGTGCTAGTGCAGCCGGGTTCTACGAGCAGTACTTC. Translated: CSASAAGFYEQYF.

This clone was counted once. The rearrangement uses TRBV7-2 and TRBJ2-3; a weak D match, TRBD1 (5 bases). The germline CDR1 and CDR2 sequences are SGHTA and FQGNSA. The CDR3 loop spans 14 amino acids. V lost 6 bases, J lost 0 bases, and 10 bases lay in between. The CDR3 here is CASSRQTSTDTQYF. CDR3 in DNA: TGTGCCAGCAGTAGACAGACTAGCACAGATACGCAGTATTTT.

The V and J genes are TRBV2 and TRBJ2-5, with TRBD2 as a possible D gene (5 bases). This CDR3 has 14 residues. CDR1 SNHLY and CDR2 FYNNEI come from the germline V gene. The V gene lost 1 base and the J gene lost 7 bases, with 13 bases spanning the gap. The CDR3 DNA reads as TGTGCCAGCAGTGAAGTGTTCCTTCGGGGGACCCAGTACTTC. This translates into CASSEVFLRGTQYF.

This chain uses TRBV27 with TRBJ1-2, with 7 nucleotides matching TRBD1. V shed 0 bases and J 7 bases; nucleotides not matched to a gene: 5. This CDR3 region has 14 residues. Germline V gene data show CDR1 as MNHEY and CDR2 as SMNVEV (reference sequence). CDR3 sequence reads: CASSLSEGAGGYTF. The CDR3 DNA reads TGTGCCAGCAGTTTATCGGAGGGGGCGGGTGGCTACACCTTC.

This rearrangement joins TRBV30 to TRBJ1-1; D uncertain. V lost 0 bases and J 0 bases, leaving 14 bases between the germline ends. The V gene's germline CDR1 is GTSNPN and CDR2 SVGIG (reference sequence). The CDR3 covers 16 residues. The CDR3 coding sequence is TGTGCCTGGAGTGTACTATCAGCGTGGATGAACACTGAAGCTTTCTTT. The encoded protein is CAWSVLSAWMNTEAFF.

The sample holds one count of this clone. The V gene is TRBV5-8, the J gene TRBJ2-7; tentative D call: TRBD1 (6 bases). CDR1 is SGHTS, CDR2 YDEGEE, per germline. Trimming pared 2 bases from V and 2 bases from J, leaving 11 bases between. The CDR3 spans 14 residues. CDR3 protein: CASSFAGVTYEQYF. CDR3 bases: TGTGCCAGCAGCTTTGCAGGGGTTACCTACGAGCAGTACTTC.

This rearrangement joins TRBV7-2 to TRBJ2-5; D might be TRBD2 (5 bases). V lost 1 base and J 5 bases, leaving 14 bases between the germline ends. CDR3 length: 15 residues. From germline, CDR1 is SGHTA and CDR2 FQGNSA. Here the CDR3 DNA reads TGTGCCAGCAGCTTAGGTGGAGGAGAACAGGAGACCCAGTACTTC. The encoded protein is CASSLGGGEQETQYF. Full variable domain (rest looked up from reference TRBV7-2 and TRBJ2-5): GAGVSQSPSNKVTEKGKDVELRCDPISGHTALYWYRQSLGQGLEFLIYFQGNSAPDKSGLPSDRFSAERTGGSVSTLTIQRTQQEDSAVYLCASSLGGGEQETQYFGPGTRLLVL.

This chain uses TRBV6-4 with TRBJ2-1; 7 nucleotides match TRBD2. The CDR3 has 14 residues. Germline-derived CDR1 and CDR2 are MRHNA and SNTAGT. Trimming at V came to 4 bases and at J to 6 bases, leaving 6 bases not matched to a gene. DNA of the CDR3: TGTGCCAGCAGTGTCCAGCGGGGCGGCAATGAGCAGTTCTTC. Its translation: CASSVQRGGNEQFF.

The chain couples TRBV12-3 or TRBV12-4 to TRBJ1-4; perhaps TRBD1 as D (5 bases). The CDR3 is 13 residues long. V lost 8 bases and J lost 8, with 15 bases in between. The CDR3 nucleotides are TGTGCCAGCGGAGGGGACGCGGTAGAAAAACTGTTTTTT. It translates to CASGGDAVEKLFF.

CDR3 DNA sequence: TGTGCCAGCAGTGAAAGGTGGGGTAAGGCGGGTCTGTACTTC. This codes for CASSERWGKAGLYF. The J gene is TRBJ2-7, the V gene TRBV25-1; tentative D call: TRBD2 (5 bases). This CDR3 is 14 amino acids long. CDR1 and CDR2 from the germline V gene are MGHDK and SYGVNS. V lost 2 bases and J lost 12, with 20 bases in between.

V and J are TRBV2 and TRBJ2-7, with TRBD2 matching over 9 bases. Unmatched junction bases numbered 7, after V lost 4 bases and J lost 6 bases. The CDR3 consists of 14 residues. The germline V gene has CDR1 SNHLY and CDR2 FYNNEI. The CDR3 sequence is CASSGLAGPGEQYF. CDR3 nucleotides: TGTGCCAGCAGTGGCCTAGCGGGGCCGGGCGAGCAGTACTTC.